This T cell receptor beta chain originates from a study of blood T cell repertoires in COVID-19. Study context: Acute and convalescent COVID-19 samples came from the United States, Italy and Spain. The analysed material was cDNA or gDNA that came from T cells, B-cell-depleted T cells, or PBMCs.

The ends were cut back, 2 bases at V and 8 bases at J, with 9 bases in the middle. CDR1 is SEHNR and CDR2 is FQNEAQ in the germline V gene (reference sequence). The CDR3 spans 12 residues. In the original processing: Counts of nucleated cells, estimated from reference gene primer amplification, were obtained. Sequenced by immunoSEQ multiplex PCR; TCRdb stores in-frame clones only, minus some. V, J and clone size are taken as reported in that table, and D and trimming were inferred from the DNA itself. In the table there are approximately 180,000 clones, approximately 83% of which are singletons. This TCR came from a man between 60 and 75 years old with acute or convalescent COVID-19. This chain connects TRBV7-9 to TRBJ1-2; D gene unclear. The specimen sequenced was peripheral blood. In nucleotides, the CDR3 is TGTGCCAGCAGCTTAATCTCGGGGGGCTACACCTTC. This encodes CASSLISGGYTF.